Below, 30 T cell receptor beta chains from the same sample are listed, as sequenced in a study of cytomegalovirus exposure and HLA in healthy donors. The study ran its PCR with 60 Vbeta and 13 Jbeta primers. Here immunoSEQ multiplex PCR was the method, and the copy in TCRdb shows in-frame clones only, minus some. The sample has some 220,000 clones; roughly 85% are singletons. Sequenced input: PBMCs. All receptors come from a girl aged 2 to 10 in good health and CMV-seronegative.

In this sample, this clone turned up once. The junction departs from germline at one end; a sequencing error may be responsible. The V gene is TRBV7-9, the J gene TRBJ1-2; 9 bases match TRBD1. Germline CDR1 SEHNR, CDR2 FQNEAQ (reference sequence). The CDR3 is 16 amino acids. CDR3 amino acids: CSSSPVPGQGSYGYTF. CDR3 coding DNA: TGTTCCAGCAGCCCCGTCCCGGGACAGGGTTCCTATGGCTACACCTTC.

A single count supports this clone. V usage is TRBV7-2 and J usage is TRBJ1-2; possibly TRBD1 for D (5 bases). The V end was cut by 3 bases, the J end by 1 base, with 6 bases between. Germline V gene lookup returns CDR1 SGHTA and CDR2 FQGNSA. The CDR3 runs 13 residues. The CDR3 spells CASSFDSNYGYTF. The CDR3 DNA reads as TGTGCCAGCAGCTTCGACAGTAACTATGGCTACACCTTC.

The chain combines TRBV7-9 with TRBJ2-4, with D possibly matching TRBD1 (5 bases). The CDR3 extends over 19 amino acids. Trimming left V 1 base short and J 0 bases short, with 19 bases between. Germline CDR1 is SEHNR and CDR2 is FQNEAQ (reference sequence). DNA for the CDR3: TGTGCCAGCAGCTTAGTCCAGGCAAAGGGGCTACTAGCCAAAAACATTCAGTACTTC. Amino acid sequence: CASSLVQAKGLLAKNIQYF.

This rearrangement joins TRBV18 to TRBJ1-3; no clear D. This CDR3 has 12 amino acids. Trimming stripped 4 bases from V and 8 bases from J, with 9 bases between. Germline CDR1 and CDR2: KGHSH and LQKENI. The CDR3 region is CASSLERDTIYF. For the CDR3, the DNA is TGTGCCAGCTCACTAGAACGGGACACCATATATTTT.

CDR3 DNA: TGCGCCAGCAGTAGTGTTTTGGCCCCGGGCACCATATATTTT. Translating gives CASSSVLAPGTIYF. The chain joins TRBV10-1 to TRBJ1-3; D uncertain. Per the germline V gene, CDR1 is WNHNN and CDR2 is SYGVQD (reference sequence). The CDR3 is 14 amino acids. V was pared by 5 bases and J by 9 bases, with 17 bases between.

This clone was counted a single time. The V and J genes are TRBV13 and TRBJ2-7, with TRBD1 identical over 7 bases. Losses at the gene ends were 6 bases for V and 0 bases for J; bases not matched to a gene: 2. This CDR3 is built from 13 residues. Germline V CDR1 and CDR2: PRHDT, FYEKMQ (reference sequence). CDR3 DNA: TGTGCCAGCAGTCGGGACAGCTCCTACGAGCAGTACTTC. The encoded protein is CASSRDSSYEQYF.

The V gene is TRBV18, the J gene TRBJ1-2; D uncertain. The CDR3 is 13 residues long. Germline V lookup: CDR1 KGHSH, CDR2 LQKENI. V was cut by 2 bases and J by 4 bases, with 8 bases left in between. CDR3 bases: TGTGCCAGCTCACCAGCGGAGAGCTATGGCTACACCTTC. As protein: CASSPAESYGYTF.

V and J are TRBV7-6 and TRBJ2-2; 8 bases agree with TRBD2. This CDR3 comprises 18 residues. J gave up 3 bases and V 4 bases, and 13 bases lay outside the gene matches. The germline V gene encodes CDR1 SGHVS and CDR2 FNYEAQ. The CDR3 coding sequence is TGTGCCAGCAGCTACATAAATCCGCTAGCGGGTTACACCGGGGAGCTGTTTTTT. Translating it yields CASSYINPLAGYTGELFF.

The chain is built from TRBV10-3 and TRBJ2-3; D unclear. Germline V lookup: CDR1 ENHRY, CDR2 SYGVKD. CDR3 length equals 12 residues. Trimming stripped 10 bases from V and 3 bases from J, with 11 bases between. As DNA, the CDR3 is TGTGCCACCCAAAAGAGTACAGATACGCAGTATTTT. Residues: CATQKSTDTQYF.

The chain employs TRBV7-2 and TRBJ1-1, with TRBD1 as a possible D gene (5 bases). The CDR3 consists of 14 residues. CDR1 is SGHTA, CDR2 FQGNSA, per germline. The V end lost 0 bases, the J end lost 4 bases, and 9 bases lay between the germline ends. Here the CDR3 DNA reads TGTGCCAGCAGCTTAGCTCAGGGCGGCACTGAAGCTTTCTTT. It encodes CASSLAQGGTEAFF. The full variable domain, its missing parts supplied by reference TRBV7-2 and TRBJ1-1, is GAGVSQSPSNKVTEKGKDVELRCDPISGHTALYWYRQSLGQGLEFLIYFQGNSAPDKSGLPSDRFSAERTGGSVSTLTIQRTQQEDSAVYLCASSLAQGGTEAFFGQGTRLTVV.

The chain uses TRBV7-6 and TRBJ2-3, with a tentative D call TRBD1 (6 bases). Germline assignment: CDR1 SGHVS and CDR2 FNYEAQ. The CDR3 spans 15 residues. The V and J ends lost 5 bases and 0 bases respectively, with 12 bases between them. In DNA, the CDR3 is TGTGCCAGCAGCCCCACAGGGTACAGCACAGATACGCAGTATTTT. It encodes CASSPTGYSTDTQYF.

V usage is TRBV4-1 and J usage is TRBJ1-3, with 7 bases aligning to TRBD1. The CDR3 runs 15 residues. V was pared by 0 bases and J by 2 bases, with 1 base of the junction left unmatched. The germline V gene encodes CDR1 MGHRA and CDR2 YSYEKL. CDR3 in DNA: TGCGCCAGCAGCCAAGAAACAGGGGCTGGAAACACCATATATTTT. Translation: CASSQETGAGNTIYF.

This chain links TRBV7-6 with TRBJ2-1, with 12 positions matching TRBD2. This CDR3 has 19 amino acids. The trim removed 5 bases at V and 5 bases at J, leaving 16 bases unmatched. CDR1 and CDR2 (germline): SGHVS, FNYEAQ. The CDR3 DNA sequence: TGTGCCAGCAGCCGGGGACTAGCGGGCTCTGCTTCGGGGGACAATGAGCAGTTCTTC. This sequence encodes CASSRGLAGSASGDNEQFF.

This chain's CDR3 is CASSSGQGAGSPLHF. The CDR3, as DNA: TGTGCCAGCAGCTCGGGACAGGGGGCCGGGTCACCCCTCCACTTT. The rearrangement uses TRBV7-2 and TRBJ1-6; 12 bases line up with TRBD1. CDR3 length equals 15 residues. V lost 4 bases, J lost 10 bases, and 5 bases stayed unmatched. Germline CDR1 reads SGHTA; CDR2 reads FQGNSA. The whole variable domain, remainder taken from reference TRBV7-2 and TRBJ1-6, is GAGVSQSPSNKVTEKGKDVELRCDPISGHTALYWYRQSLGQGLEFLIYFQGNSAPDKSGLPSDRFSAERTGGSVSTLTIQRTQQEDSAVYLCASSSGQGAGSPLHFGNGTRLTVT.

V gene TRBV19 combines with J gene TRBJ2-7; D gene unclear. V lost 5 bases and J 0 bases, leaving 8 bases between the germline ends. The CDR3 length is 13 residues. Germline CDR1 reads LNHDA; CDR2 reads SQIVND (reference sequence). CDR3 bases: TGTGCCAGTAGTGTAGTAGACTCCTACGAGCAGTACTTC. Its protein product is CASSVVDSYEQYF.

This chain uses TRBV19 with TRBJ1-2; 8 bases line up with TRBD1. J was trimmed by 7 bases and V by 7 bases; bases with no gene match: 14. Germline values: CDR1 LNHDA, CDR2 SQIVND (reference sequence). The CDR3 is 15 amino acids. The DNA for the CDR3 is TGTGCCAGTAAGGTAGACAGGGGAATATATGGTGGCTACACCTTC. This encodes CASKVDRGIYGGYTF.

This clone appeared once. The chain joins TRBV30 to TRBJ2-7; D ambiguous. V lost 0 bases, J lost 2 bases, and 11 bases lay in between. From germline, CDR1 is GTSNPN and CDR2 SVGIG (reference sequence). The CDR3 contains 14 residues. For the CDR3, the DNA is TGTGCCTGGAGTGTAGGTCTAGGTCCCTACGAGCAGTACTTC. It translates to CAWSVGLGPYEQYF. Together with reference TRBV30 and TRBJ2-7, the CDR3 gives the full variable domain: SQTIHQWPATLVQPVGSPLSLECTVEGTSNPNLYWYRQAAGRGLQLLFYSVGIGQISSEVPQNLSASRPQDRQFILSSKKLLLSDSGFYLCAWSVGLGPYEQYFGPGTRLTVT.

The J gene is TRBJ2-4, the V gene TRBV6-1; TRBD2 is a possible D gene (6 bases). The CDR3 extends over 15 amino acids. From germline, CDR1 is MNHNS and CDR2 SASEGT. Trimming took 7 bases from V and 7 from J, leaving 20 bases between them. The CDR3 is CASIGIRGGGNIQYF. The CDR3 nucleotides read TGTGCCAGCATCGGCATACGGGGAGGAGGGAACATTCAGTACTTC.

The chain combines TRBV5-8 with TRBJ1-5, with D perhaps matching TRBD1 (6 bases). CDR1 is SGHTS, CDR2 YDEGEE, per germline. Trimming stripped 3 bases from V and 1 base from J, with 14 bases between. The CDR3 is 16 amino acids. The DNA for the CDR3 is TGTGCCAGCAGCTGGGAGGGGGGAGTGAGCAATCAGCCCCAGCATTTT. Its protein product is CASSWEGGVSNQPQHF.

The V gene is TRBV6-1, the J gene TRBJ2-3; TRBD2 is a possible D gene (5 bases). Germline CDR1 and CDR2: MNHNS and SASEGT. CDR3 size: 15 residues. V shed 0 bases and J shed 1 base, with 8 bases lying between them. In nucleotides, the CDR3 is TGTGCCAGCAGTGAAGCAGGGCGGGGCACAGATACGCAGTATTTT. It is translated as CASSEAGRGTDTQYF.

CDR3 DNA sequence: TGTGCCTGGGAGACAGGGATAGAAGAGACCCAGTACTTC. It codes for CAWETGIEETQYF. V and J are TRBV30 and TRBJ2-5, with 7 bases identical to TRBD1. The V segment lost 5 bases and the J segment 3 bases; nucleotides outside the gene matches: 6. The CDR3 length is 13 residues. CDR1 and CDR2 (germline): GTSNPN, SVGIG (reference sequence).

This clone was detected a few times. The V call is TRBV6-1, the J call TRBJ2-7; 8 nucleotides line up with TRBD1. This CDR3 comprises 14 residues. V lost 0 bases to trimming and J lost 6 bases; unmatched junction nucleotides: 4. CDR1 and CDR2 from the germline V gene are MNHNS and SASEGT. In DNA, the CDR3 is TGTGCCAGCAGTGAAGCAAGCAGGGGGCGCGAGCAGTACTTC. Protein product: CASSEASRGREQYF.

V and J are TRBV14 and TRBJ1-2; the D is unclear. CDR3 length: 17 residues. The V gene's germline CDR1 is SGHDN and CDR2 FVKESK. Trimming shortened V by 5 bases and J by 0 bases, and 19 bases separated the two germline ends. The CDR3 region is CASSSTPSGHTNYGYTF. The CDR3 DNA reads as TGTGCCAGCAGCTCAACCCCGAGTGGGCATACTAACTATGGCTACACCTTC. Supplemented by reference TRBV14 and TRBJ1-2, the full variable domain reads EAGVTQFPSHSVIEKGQTVTLRCDPISGHDNLYWYRRVMGKEIKFLLHFVKESKQDESGMPNNRFLAERTGGTYSTLKVQPAELEDSGVYFCASSSTPSGHTNYGYTFGSGTRLTVV.

The gene calls are TRBV4-1 and TRBJ1-1, with TRBD1 matching 8 bases. Germline V gives CDR1 MGHRA, CDR2 YSYEKL. V was clipped by 1 base and J by 1 base; unmatched bases: 8. The length of the CDR3 is 17 residues. The CDR3 spells CASSQVGTGGRNTEAFF. In DNA form, the CDR3 reads TGCGCCAGCAGCCAAGTCGGGACAGGAGGGCGGAACACTGAAGCTTTCTTT.

This chain joins TRBV6-6 and TRBJ2-5; possible D gene TRBD1, 5 bases. V was trimmed by 2 bases and J by 1 base, leaving 5 bases between them. The CDR3 contains 13 residues. CDR1 MNHNY and CDR2 SVGAGI come from the germline V gene (reference sequence). CDR3 sequence (DNA): TGTGCCAGCAGTTACAGGGGCCAAGAGACCCAGTACTTC. Translating it yields CASSYRGQETQYF.

This chain links TRBV4-1 with TRBJ1-3; TRBD1 agrees at 9 bases. Unmatched junction bases numbered 9, after V lost 2 bases and J lost 7 bases. Germline lookup yields CDR1 MGHRA and CDR2 YSYEKL. The CDR3 length is 16 residues. The CDR3 DNA reads TGCGCCAGCAGCCAACCTCGGGGACAGGGAGGGAACACCATATATTTT. It codes for CASSQPRGQGGNTIYF.

The rearrangement uses TRBV6-6 and TRBJ1-4; tentatively, D is TRBD1 (5 bases). Trimming stripped 7 bases from V and 0 bases from J, with 12 bases between. Germline V lookup: CDR1 MNHNY, CDR2 SVGAGI (reference sequence). CDR3 size: 15 residues. This chain's CDR3 is CASNSPGATNEKLFF. In DNA form, the CDR3 reads TGTGCCAGCAACTCACCGGGGGCAACTAATGAAAAACTGTTTTTT.

The V call is TRBV6-1, the J call TRBJ2-3; D is unclear. Trimming stripped 4 bases from V and 2 bases from J, with 4 bases between. Germline assignment: CDR1 MNHNS and CDR2 SASEGT. The CDR3 is made up of 12 amino acids. In DNA, the CDR3 is TGTGCCAGCAGTGTCAACACAGATACGCAGTATTTT. Protein: CASSVNTDTQYF.

The J gene is TRBJ2-6, the V gene TRBV5-4; no firm D call. Germline V gene lookup returns CDR1 SGHNT and CDR2 YYREEE (reference sequence). CDR3 size: 18 residues. The V gene lost 3 bases and the J gene lost 2 bases, with 18 bases spanning the gap. DNA of the CDR3: TGTGCCAGCAGCTCGTCTCGGTTTGAGGCCACTGGGGCCAACGTCCTGACTTTC. Its translation is CASSSSRFEATGANVLTF.

J is TRBJ2-7 and V is TRBV6-5, with 8 bases that match TRBD2. The junction had 3 bases not matched to a gene; V was cut back by 7 bases and J by 1 base. CDR3 length equals 13 residues. Germline V gene sequence: CDR1 MNHEY, CDR2 SVGAGI. The CDR3 sequence is CASTGTSSYEQYF. Written as DNA, the CDR3 is TGTGCCAGCACTGGGACTAGTTCCTACGAGCAGTACTTC.